This TCR beta chain was profiled in a study of T cell responses to AZD1222 COVID-19 vaccine (dated by TCRdb to the early 2020s). Broadly, across the study: TCR sequencing was performed for 230 to 250 trial participants, of whom 200 to 210 were given two doses of AZD1222 and some 26 were given two doses of MenACWY control vaccine. Enrollment into the trials was organized by age into subgroups of 18-55, 56-69 and 70-plus years, and those subgroups contained roughly 150, 30 and 60 TCR-sequenced participants, respectively. Study-wide conclusions, independent of this receptor: In the small 56-69-year group, the increase in depth fell short of significance, most likely because of low power. Most participants were white British and females outnumbered males, and the authors suggested that clonal diversity may have been underestimated. The vaccine-associated CD4 TCRs covered the entire spike protein, and the dominant responses fell in regions 160-218 and 743-854. Reportedly, almost half of the unique spike-specific TCRs recognized epitopes lying outside the regions that are mutated in the B.1.351 and B.1.1.7 variants. Conclusions about previously exposed vaccinees are limited, since just six AZD1222 recipients were seropositive for SARS-CoV-2 at baseline. After two AZD1222 doses, spike-specific TCR breadth and depth were significantly higher than at day 0 and than in MenACWY recipients. Because no day 14 peak-response samples were available, repertoires were characterized only after the peak T cell response.

The time point label, as the study defines it: about 28 days (+/-7) after the second vaccine dose. AZD1222 recipients with second doses at about 4 weeks or about 12 weeks were pooled, because spike-specific TCR depth and breadth did not differ between schedules. Samples from vaccinated people were obtained from the UK trials COV001 and COV002, which included a single-blind randomized controlled phase 2/3 trial of AZD1222 (ChAdOx1 nCoV-19) in healthy adults. Trial participant PBMC samples were collected at day 0 and day 28 after the second dose for TCRbeta chain sequencing. Worth noting for this clone: Its cognate antigen has yet to be identified. No quality values exist for individual bases; no much larger clone is one base distant.

The CDR3 regions of human TCRbeta chains were analyzed by immunosequencing. Concerning the study's data processing: Repertoire TCRs were matched against a reference library of SARS-CoV-2-specific TCRs generated with the MIRA antigen-specificity platform. Breadth was defined as the fraction of unique TCRs that were SARS-CoV-2-associated. Depth was defined as the fraction of total T cells that were SARS-CoV-2-associated. Using the MIRA data, every spike-specific TCR was mapped to the spike region that the TCR reacted to and assigned to either a CD4 or a CD8 class. Log10-transformed breadth and depth values were compared by one-way ANOVA with Sidak's multiple comparisons tests. As stored in TCRdb, this immuneACCESS dataset retains in-frame rearrangements with V and J assigned. A fraction of the clones does not appear; measured against another copy, unresolved V genes explain less than half of the discrepancy, and the remainder lacks a known reason. V and J calls plus clone size are reproduced from that table; the DNA served to infer D and trimming. The sample table records some 39,000 clones; about nine tenths of these occur just once. The biggest ten clones account for roughly two fifths of the sample.

The CDR3, cysteine through phenylalanine, is 11 amino acids long. CDR3 DNA only is kept here, 33 bases in frame from base 1. At the junction V is shortened by 6 bases and J by 6 bases, with 7 bases in between. The CDR1 and CDR2 encoded by the germline V gene (reference sequence) are LNHDA and SQIVND. This specimen consisted of peripheral blood, obtained 28 days after the second AZD1222 dose. The rearranged chain carries TRBV19 and TRBJ2-3, with no reliable assignment of the D segment. The receptor was isolated from an adult who received the AZD1222 COVID-19 vaccine. The CDR3 sequence is CASSLADTQYF. The nucleotides read TGTGCCAGTAGCCTTGCTGATACGCAGTATTTT.